Below, 13 T cell receptor beta chains from the same sample are listed, as sequenced in a study of shared clonotypes between healthy human individuals. Produced via immunoSEQ multiplex PCR; TCRdb's table is partial and in-frame only. The table shows 2.3 million or so clones, with over 85% occurring only once. Material for sequencing was naive CD4+ T cells from PBMCs. Documented subset: CD45RA+ positively selected. These receptors were obtained from a man aged 18 to 35 in good health. Some clones in this sample may be carry-over from other donors' samples.

This clone was seen only once. Within the sample, other DNA sequences also encode this same CDR3. The chain links TRBV19 to TRBJ2-6; the D gene is possibly TRBD1 (6 bases). This CDR3 has 16 amino acids. The V gene's germline CDR1 is LNHDA and CDR2 SQIVND (reference sequence). Trimming cost V 5 bases and J 1 base, with 12 bases left between them. The CDR3 sequence is CASSSDSLSGANVLTF. CDR3 DNA: TGTGCCAGTAGTTCGGACAGTTTATCTGGGGCCAACGTCCTGACTTTC. The full variable domain, in which reference TRBV19 and TRBJ2-6 provide the parts outside the CDR3, is DGGITQSPKYLFRKEGQNVTLSCEQNLNHDAMYWYRQDPGQGLRLIYYSQIVNDFQKGDIAEGYSVSREKKESFPLTVTSAQKNPTAFYLCASSSDSLSGANVLTFGAGSRLTVL.

A note on this clone: The same CDR3 arises from other DNA sequences in this sample as well. V is TRBV7-9 and J is TRBJ1-3; D is uncertain. The V end was cut by 3 bases, the J end by 1 base, with 4 bases between. Germline V gene data show CDR1 as SEHNR and CDR2 as FQNEAQ (reference sequence). The CDR3 covers 13 residues. The chain's CDR3 is CASSLGSGNTIYF. The CDR3 bases are TGTGCCAGCAGCTTGGGGTCTGGAAACACCATATATTTT.

The CDR3 sequence: CASSNVLRGNTIYF. The CDR3 nucleotides are TGTGCCAGCAGCAATGTCCTGAGGGGAAACACCATATATTTT. The chain has TRBV21-1 and TRBJ1-3. TRBV21-1 is flagged as a pseudogene. This CDR3 contains 14 residues.

The chain has TRBV28 and TRBJ2-2, with D possibly matching TRBD2 (6 bases). The CDR3 extends over 14 amino acids. V gave up 6 bases and J gave up 4 bases, with 12 bases separating them. CDR1 is MDHEN and CDR2 is SYDVKM in the germline V gene. CDR3 amino acids: CASRNGGSTGELFF. The CDR3 region has the DNA TGTGCCAGCAGAAATGGGGGGAGCACCGGGGAGCTGTTTTTT.

The chain joins TRBV9 to TRBJ1-1; 7 positions agree with TRBD1. The CDR3 totals 15 residues. The V gene end was trimmed by 3 bases and the J gene end by 11 bases; junction bases not matched to a gene: 16. Germline V gene sequence: CDR1 SGDLS, CDR2 YYNGEE. The CDR3 region is CASSAGTVRGQMAFF. The DNA of the CDR3 is TGTGCCAGCAGCGCAGGGACAGTTAGGGGGCAAATGGCTTTCTTT.

The rearrangement uses TRBV5-1 and TRBJ1-1; no clear D gene. With 3 bases removed from V and 10 bases from J, the gap between germline ends came to 16 bases. In germline, CDR1 is SGHRS, CDR2 YFSETQ. This CDR3 is 13 amino acids long. In DNA, the CDR3 is TGCGCCAGCAGCTCCCCGGTTTCAAGGGTAGCTTTCTTT. It specifies CASSSPVSRVAFF.

This clone is a singleton in its sample. The V call is TRBV4-2, the J call TRBJ2-1; TRBD2 matches 7 bases. CDR3 size: 15 residues. Germline V lookup: CDR1 LGHNA, CDR2 YNFKEQ. The V gene end was trimmed by 0 bases and the J gene end by 2 bases; junction bases not matched to a gene: 1. The CDR3 protein is CASSQETSAYNEQFF. As DNA, the CDR3 is TGTGCCAGCAGCCAAGAAACTAGCGCCTACAATGAGCAGTTCTTC.

V usage is TRBV18 and J usage is TRBJ2-1, with 13 bases identical to TRBD2. CDR3 length: 13 amino acids. Losses at the gene ends were 8 bases for V and 15 bases for J; bases not matched to a gene: 10. Germline V CDR1 and CDR2: KGHSH, LQKENI. DNA for the CDR3: TGTGCCAGCCAAACCGGGACTAGCGGGAATCCGTTCTTC. Amino acid sequence: CASQTGTSGNPFF.

CDR3 residues: CASSPNRDTITDTQYF. The CDR3 DNA sequence: TGTGCCAGCAGTCCCAACCGGGACACAATCACAGATACGCAGTATTTT. This chain links TRBV27 with TRBJ2-3, with D possibly being TRBD1 (6 bases). CDR1 and CDR2 from the germline V gene are MNHEY and SMNVEV (reference sequence). The CDR3 length is 16 residues. Trimming took off 5 bases at V and 2 bases at J, with 17 bases between the two ends.

The count of this clone is one. The chain links TRBV7-2 to TRBJ1-3; D perhaps matches TRBD1 (5 bases). Per the germline V gene, CDR1 is SGHTA and CDR2 is FQGNSA. The CDR3 contains 16 residues. Trimming removed 5 bases from V and 4 bases from J, with 18 bases in between. The CDR3 reads CASSQDAGRGGNTIYF. CDR3 coding DNA: TGTGCCAGCAGCCAGGACGCAGGGAGGGGCGGAAACACCATATATTTT.

The chain combines TRBV7-2 with TRBJ2-7; D uncertain. Germline values: CDR1 SGHTA, CDR2 FQGNSA. Between the trimmed V and J ends, which lost 5 bases and 4 bases, there was a span of 12 bases. The CDR3 length is 13 residues. CDR3 residues: CASSPRVLYEQYF. CDR3 DNA: TGTGCCAGCAGCCCCCGGGTTCTGTACGAGCAGTACTTC. The full variable domain, rest sourced from reference TRBV7-2 and TRBJ2-7, is GAGVSQSPSNKVTEKGKDVELRCDPISGHTALYWYRQSLGQGLEFLIYFQGNSAPDKSGLPSDRFSAERTGGSVSTLTIQRTQQEDSAVYLCASSPRVLYEQYFGPGTRLTVT.

The table lists this clone with a count of one. V and J are TRBV10-3 and TRBJ1-3, with no clear D. Trimming left V 11 bases short and J 1 base short, with 6 bases between. CDR1 is ENHRY and CDR2 is SYGVKD in the germline V gene. The CDR3 has 11 amino acids. The CDR3 reads CASTSGNTIYF. CDR3 bases: TGTGCCTCTACGTCTGGAAACACCATATATTTT.

V gene TRBV2 combines with J gene TRBJ1-5, with D possibly TRBD1 on 5 matching bases. The CDR3 runs to 15 residues. Germline V gene data show CDR1 as SNHLY and CDR2 as FYNNEI. Between the trimmed V and J ends, which lost 5 bases and 2 bases, there was a span of 13 bases. The CDR3 DNA follows: TGTGCCAGCAGTCGGGACGGAGTGGGCAATCAGCCCCAGCATTTT. Translating gives CASSRDGVGNQPQHF.